This T cell receptor (beta chain) is drawn from a study of blood T cell repertoires in COVID-19. Per the study methods: Estimation of nucleated cell counts relied on the amplification of reference gene primers. Sequenced by immunoSEQ multiplex PCR; TCRdb stores in-frame clones only, minus some. That table is the source of V, J and clone size, and D and trimming were worked out from the DNA. The sample contains approximately 97,000 clones, approximately 86% of which appear only once. The CDR3 loop spans 14 amino acids. Germline V gives CDR1 DFQATT, CDR2 SNEGSKA (reference sequence). V lost 4 bases to trimming and J lost 4 bases; unmatched junction nucleotides: 7.

V gene TRBV20-1 combines with J gene TRBJ1-2, with TRBD1 matching 9 bases. The material sequenced was peripheral blood. The sequence derives from a middle-aged man with active or convalescent COVID-19. CDR3 sequence reads: CSATDDRGSYGYTF. The CDR3 region has the DNA TGCAGTGCTACTGATGACAGGGGGTCCTATGGCTACACCTTC.